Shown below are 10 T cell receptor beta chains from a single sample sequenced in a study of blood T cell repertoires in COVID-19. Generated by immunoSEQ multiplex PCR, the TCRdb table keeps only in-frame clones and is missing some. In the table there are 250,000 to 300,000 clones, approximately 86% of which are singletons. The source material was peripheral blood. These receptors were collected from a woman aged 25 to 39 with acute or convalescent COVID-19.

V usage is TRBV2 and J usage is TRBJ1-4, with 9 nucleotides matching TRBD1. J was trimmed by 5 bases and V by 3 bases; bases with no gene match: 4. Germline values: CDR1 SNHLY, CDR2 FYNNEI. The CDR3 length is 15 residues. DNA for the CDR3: TGTGCCAGCAGTGACGACAGGGGGTCCAATGAAAAACTGTTTTTT. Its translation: CASSDDRGSNEKLFF.

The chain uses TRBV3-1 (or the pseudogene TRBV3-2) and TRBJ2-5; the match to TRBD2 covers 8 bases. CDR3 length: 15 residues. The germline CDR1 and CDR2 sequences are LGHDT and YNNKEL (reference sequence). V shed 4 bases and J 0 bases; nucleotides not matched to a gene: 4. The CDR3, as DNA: TGTGCCAGCAGCCCTTGGGGACTAGACCAAGAGACCCAGTACTTC. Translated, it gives CASSPWGLDQETQYF.

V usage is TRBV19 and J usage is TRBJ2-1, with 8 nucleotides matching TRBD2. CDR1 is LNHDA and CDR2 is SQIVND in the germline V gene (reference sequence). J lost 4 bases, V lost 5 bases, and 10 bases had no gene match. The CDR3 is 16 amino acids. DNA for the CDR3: TGTGCCAGTAGTCCAGTAGCGGGACTTGATTACAATGAGCAGTTCTTC. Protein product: CASSPVAGLDYNEQFF.

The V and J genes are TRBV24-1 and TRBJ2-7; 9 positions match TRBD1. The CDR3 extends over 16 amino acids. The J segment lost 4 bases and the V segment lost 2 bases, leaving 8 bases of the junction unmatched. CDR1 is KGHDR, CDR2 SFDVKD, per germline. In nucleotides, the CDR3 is TGTGCCACCAGTGATTCTAGGGGGGACAGGGTTTACGAGCAGTACTTC. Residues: CATSDSRGDRVYEQYF.

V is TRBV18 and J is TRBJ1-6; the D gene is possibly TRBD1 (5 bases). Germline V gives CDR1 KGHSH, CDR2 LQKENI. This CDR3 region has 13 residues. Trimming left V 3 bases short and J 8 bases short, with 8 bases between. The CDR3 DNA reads TGTGCCAGCTCACCCGGACACGATTCACCCCTCCACTTT. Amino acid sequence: CASSPGHDSPLHF.

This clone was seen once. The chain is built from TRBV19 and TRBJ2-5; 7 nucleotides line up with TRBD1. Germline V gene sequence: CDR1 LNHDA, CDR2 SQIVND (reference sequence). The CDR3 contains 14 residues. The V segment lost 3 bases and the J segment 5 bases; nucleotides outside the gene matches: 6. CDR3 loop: CASSMRTGSETQYF. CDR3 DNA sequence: TGTGCCAGTAGTATGCGGACAGGCTCGGAGACCCAGTACTTC.

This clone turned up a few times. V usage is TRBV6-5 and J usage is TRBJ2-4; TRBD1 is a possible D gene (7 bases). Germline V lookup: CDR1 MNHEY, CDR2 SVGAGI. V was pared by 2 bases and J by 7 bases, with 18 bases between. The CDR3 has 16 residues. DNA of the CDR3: TGTGCCAGCAGTTACGCGGATGGAGGGGGCGCTAACATTCAGTACTTC. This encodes CASSYADGGGANIQYF.

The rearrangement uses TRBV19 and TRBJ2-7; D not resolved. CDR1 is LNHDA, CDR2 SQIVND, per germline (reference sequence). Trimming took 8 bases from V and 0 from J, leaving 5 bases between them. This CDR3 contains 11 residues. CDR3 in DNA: TGTGCCAGTTCGAGCTCCTACGAGCAGTACTTC. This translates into CASSSSYEQYF.

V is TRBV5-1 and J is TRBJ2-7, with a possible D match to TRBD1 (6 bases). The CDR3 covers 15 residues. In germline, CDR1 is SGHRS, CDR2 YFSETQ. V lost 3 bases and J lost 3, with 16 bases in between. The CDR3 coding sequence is TGCGCCAGCAGCTCGGGAAGCAGGGGTTTCTACGAGCAGTACTTC. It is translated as CASSSGSRGFYEQYF.

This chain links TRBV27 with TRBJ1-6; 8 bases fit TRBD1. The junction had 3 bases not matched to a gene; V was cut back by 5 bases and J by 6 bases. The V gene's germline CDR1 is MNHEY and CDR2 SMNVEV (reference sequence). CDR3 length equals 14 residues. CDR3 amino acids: CASSTDRGNSPLHF. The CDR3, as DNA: TGTGCCAGCAGTACTGACAGGGGTAATTCACCCCTCCACTTT.